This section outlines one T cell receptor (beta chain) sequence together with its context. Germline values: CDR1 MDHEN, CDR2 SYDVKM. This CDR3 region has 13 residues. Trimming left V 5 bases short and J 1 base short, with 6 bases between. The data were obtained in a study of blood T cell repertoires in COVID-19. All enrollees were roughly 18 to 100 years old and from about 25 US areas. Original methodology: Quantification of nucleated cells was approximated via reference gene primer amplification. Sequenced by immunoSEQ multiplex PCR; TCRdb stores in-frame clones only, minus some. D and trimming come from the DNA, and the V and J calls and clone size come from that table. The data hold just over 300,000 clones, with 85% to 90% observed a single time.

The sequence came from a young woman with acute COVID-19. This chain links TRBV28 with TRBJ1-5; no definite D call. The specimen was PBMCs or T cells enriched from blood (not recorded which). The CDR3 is CASSKESNQPQHF. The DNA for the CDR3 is TGTGCCAGCAGTAAAGAGAGCAATCAGCCCCAGCATTTT. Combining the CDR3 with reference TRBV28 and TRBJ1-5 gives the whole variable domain DVKVTQSSRYLVKRTGEKVFLECVQDMDHENMFWYRQDPGLGLRLIYFSYDVKMKEKGDIPEGYSVSREKKERFSLILESASTNQTSMYLCASSKESNQPQHFGDGTRLSIL.